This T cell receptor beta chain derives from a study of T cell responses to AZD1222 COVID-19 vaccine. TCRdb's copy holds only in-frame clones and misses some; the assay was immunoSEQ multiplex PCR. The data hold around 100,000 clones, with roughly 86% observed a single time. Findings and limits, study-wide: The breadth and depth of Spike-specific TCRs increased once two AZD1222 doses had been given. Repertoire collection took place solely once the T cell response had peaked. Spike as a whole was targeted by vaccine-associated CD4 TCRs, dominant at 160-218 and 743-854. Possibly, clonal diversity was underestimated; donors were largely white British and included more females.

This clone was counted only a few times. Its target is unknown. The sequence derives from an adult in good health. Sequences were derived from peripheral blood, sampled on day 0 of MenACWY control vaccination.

The CDR3 region has the DNA TGTGCCAGCAGTTTTACCCCGATGGGAGGCTACACCTTC. Encoded protein: CASSFTPMGGYTF. The chain uses TRBV28 and TRBJ1-2; D is unclear. The germline CDR1 and CDR2 sequences are MDHEN and SYDVKM. Trimming left V 3 bases short and J 8 bases short, with 13 bases between. The CDR3 runs 13 residues.